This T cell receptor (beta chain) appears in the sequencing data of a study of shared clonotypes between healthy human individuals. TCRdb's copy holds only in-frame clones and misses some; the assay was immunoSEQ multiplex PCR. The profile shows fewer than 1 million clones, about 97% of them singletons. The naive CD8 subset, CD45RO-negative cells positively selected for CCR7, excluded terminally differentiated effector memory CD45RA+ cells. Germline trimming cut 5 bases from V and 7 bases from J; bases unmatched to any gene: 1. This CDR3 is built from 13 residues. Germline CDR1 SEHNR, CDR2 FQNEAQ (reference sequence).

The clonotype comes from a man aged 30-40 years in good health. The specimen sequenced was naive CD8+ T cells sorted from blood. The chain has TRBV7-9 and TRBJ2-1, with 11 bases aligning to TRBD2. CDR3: CASSRTSGNEQFF. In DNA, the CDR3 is TGTGCCAGCAGCAGGACTAGCGGGAATGAGCAGTTCTTC.